This TCR beta chain was recovered during a study of response to subunit inactivated influenza vaccine. The CDR3 totals 13 residues. V was cut by 2 bases and J by 5 bases, with 10 bases left in between. Using its own MiXCR run on the RT-PCR reads, TCRdb lists one record per CDR3 protein. The sample consists of roughly 780,000 distinct CDR3 sequences, approximately 17% of them appearing once. A word on this clonotype: The antigen is undetermined.

General study results and limits: The authors put forward the suggestion that each seasonal influenza vaccination may bring in only a limited number of new T cells.

This clonotype was sampled from a man aged 50-59 years who received an inactivated influenza vaccine. The material was PBMCs from blood, obtained less than 6 days after vaccination. V is TRBV12-3 or TRBV12-4 and J is TRBJ2-7; no clear D gene. CDR3 DNA: TGTGCCAGCAGTTTATCTCCCCGTGACGAGCAGTACTTC. Its translation: CASSLSPRDEQYF.